This TCR beta chain emerged from a study of T-cell reconstitution after alpha-beta-depleted transplantation in children. A library of TCRbeta sequences, prepared with unique molecular identifiers, was generated. TCRdb independently ran MiXCR on the PCR reads; one entry per CDR3 protein. Among roughly 500,000 distinct CDR3 sequences listed, 18% were seen once. The CDR3 totals 14 residues. The V gene lost 0 bases and the J gene lost 2 bases, with 8 bases spanning the gap. Germline CDR1 reads SEHNR; CDR2 reads FQNEAQ (reference sequence). V and J are TRBV7-9 and TRBJ2-7; perhaps TRBD1 as D (5 bases). This clonotype originated in a human donor who donated a stem cell graft to a child with acute lymphoblastic leukemia. Here the sequenced sample was PBMCs from the stem cell graft donor, taken from the stem cell graft. CDR3 sequence: CASSLASRAYEQYF. The CDR3 nucleotides are TGTGCCAGCAGCTTAGCGAGCAGGGCCTACGAGCAGTACTTC.